The 18 T cell receptor beta chains reported below all come from one sample, sequenced in a study of Ad26.COV2.S vaccination and SARS-CoV-2 variants (dated by TCRdb to the early 2020s). Receptors were amplified or captured by the immunoSEQ multiplex PCR assay. As stored in TCRdb, this immuneACCESS dataset retains in-frame rearrangements with V and J assigned. A fraction of the clones does not appear; measured against another copy, unresolved V genes explain less than half of the discrepancy, and the remainder lacks a known reason. The sample has some 640,000 clones on record, roughly 90% of them singletons. Jointly, the top ten make up about 1.5% of the sample. The sample's treatment or condition label, in plain terms: roughly 20 received Ad26.COV2.S at low or high dose, single or two shots; roughly 5 received placebo; per-sample allocation not given. For vaccine and placebo recipients, the sequenced repertoires came from samples collected on day 63 after the first injection.

The source material was peripheral blood, sampled in a trial of Ad26.COV2.S vaccine versus placebo. These receptors all come from a person between 18 and 60 years old who received the Ad26.COV2.S COVID-19 vaccine or a placebo.

The V gene is TRBV6-5, the J gene TRBJ1-5, with D perhaps matching TRBD1 (5 bases). Deletions cut 0 bases from V and 5 bases from J, with 11 bases between. The length of the CDR3 is 15 residues. The germline V gene has CDR1 MNHEY and CDR2 SVGAGI. The CDR3 DNA is TGTGCCAGCAGTTACTCCAGTACGGGGGATCAGCCCCAGCATTTT. Protein sequence: CASSYSSTGDQPQHF.

The chain recombines TRBV10-3 with TRBJ2-7, with D uncertain. Germline loops: CDR1 ENHRY, CDR2 SYGVKD. Trimming stripped 2 bases from V and 10 bases from J, with 12 bases between. This CDR3 is 12 amino acids long. The CDR3 DNA is TGTGCCATCAGTGAGAATGAGCCGGATCAGTACTTC. Residues: CAISENEPDQYF.

This clone has only one observation. The chain links TRBV29-1 to TRBJ2-3; TRBD1 is a possible D gene (5 bases). Germline V CDR1 and CDR2: SQVTM, ANQGSEA. The CDR3 length is 13 residues. Trimming stripped 2 bases from V and 3 bases from J, with 9 bases between. CDR3 sequence (DNA): TGCAGCGTTGAATCCCAGGGAACAGATACGCAGTATTTT. Translating it yields CSVESQGTDTQYF.

The V call is TRBV10-3, the J call TRBJ1-3, with 10 bases matching TRBD1. The V and J ends lost 4 bases and 3 bases, in that order; junction bases with no gene match: 6. Germline CDR1 reads ENHRY; CDR2 reads SYGVKD. The CDR3 is 16 residues long. In DNA form, the CDR3 reads TGTGCCATCAGTGGGAAGACAGGGGGCAGTGGAAACACCATATATTTT. Its protein product is CAISGKTGGSGNTIYF.

The CDR3 spells CASSQEWTEQFF. CDR3 sequence (DNA): TGTGCCAGCAGCCAAGAGTGGACCGAGCAGTTCTTC. This chain links TRBV3-1 (or the pseudogene TRBV3-2) with TRBJ2-1; D remains unclear. The germline V gene encodes CDR1 LGHDT and CDR2 YNNKEL (reference sequence). The CDR3 is made up of 12 amino acids. Trimming took 0 bases from V and 10 from J, leaving 7 bases between them.

J is TRBJ1-5 and V is TRBV7-9; TRBD1 matches at 9 bases. Germline-derived CDR1 and CDR2 are SEHNR and FQNEAQ (reference sequence). The CDR3 runs 16 residues. The V segment lost 3 bases and the J segment 3 bases; nucleotides outside the gene matches: 6. The CDR3 DNA reads as TGTGCCAGCAGCTTCGGGACAGGGCGCTTCAATCAGCCCCAGCATTTT. Protein: CASSFGTGRFNQPQHF.

The genes are TRBV10-3 and TRBJ2-1; 13 bases map to TRBD2. This CDR3 comprises 16 residues. CDR1 is ENHRY, CDR2 SYGVKD, per germline. The V and J ends lost 0 bases and 9 bases, in that order; junction bases with no gene match: 5. CDR3 sequence (DNA): TGTGCCATCAGTGAGTCCGGACTAGCGGGAGTTGTTGAGCAGTTCTTC. Its translation: CAISESGLAGVVEQFF.

This chain joins TRBV11-2 and TRBJ1-2, with D possibly TRBD1 on 5 matching bases. Germline V CDR1 and CDR2: SGHAT, FQNNGV. Trimming removed 1 base from V and 6 bases from J, with 12 bases in between. This CDR3 spans 14 amino acids. The CDR3 loop reads CASSLGQGQDGYTF. The CDR3 region has the DNA TGTGCCAGCAGCTTAGGGCAGGGCCAGGATGGCTACACCTTC.

The CDR3 DNA follows: TGTGCCAGTACAGGACGGTTGAACACCGGGGAGCTGTTTTTT. It encodes CASTGRLNTGELFF. The chain carries TRBV27 and TRBJ2-2; possible D gene TRBD1, 5 bases. The ends were cut back, 9 bases at V and 1 base at J, with 12 bases in the middle. CDR3 length equals 14 residues. Per germline, CDR1 MNHEY and CDR2 SMNVEV (reference sequence).

The DNA of the CDR3 is TGTGCCAGCAATTGGAGGGGCGGCGGATATGATACGCAGTATTTT. As protein: CASNWRGGGYDTQYF. The chain couples TRBV6-5 to TRBJ2-3; D perhaps matches TRBD2 (6 bases). V lost 7 bases, J lost 6 bases, and 20 bases lay in between. The CDR3 covers 15 residues. The germline V gene encodes CDR1 MNHEY and CDR2 SVGAGI.

This rearrangement joins TRBV24-1 to TRBJ2-3; 8 bases agree with TRBD2. Germline CDR1 is KGHDR and CDR2 is SFDVKD. Unmatched junction bases numbered 17, after V lost 7 bases and J lost 3 bases. This CDR3 is built from 18 residues. The CDR3 DNA follows: TGTGCCACCAGGGACTCTGGGGAAGCGGGAGCTTTAACAGATACGCAGTATTTT. This translates into CATRDSGEAGALTDTQYF.

The rearrangement links TRBV10-3 to TRBJ1-1, with a possible D match to TRBD1 (5 bases). Germline CDR1 ENHRY, CDR2 SYGVKD. The CDR3 runs 14 residues. Trimming cost V 6 bases and J 1 base, with 12 bases left between them. CDR3 nucleotide sequence: TGTGCCATCAGACCTTCGGGGCCGAACACTGAAGCTTTCTTT. As protein: CAIRPSGPNTEAFF.

CDR3 sequence reads: CASSIPTGQGSTEAFF. The CDR3 DNA reads TGTGCCAGCAGCATCCCAACGGGGCAGGGTAGCACTGAAGCTTTCTTT. The chain combines TRBV7-9 with TRBJ1-1; tentative D call: TRBD1 (5 bases). Germline CDR1 reads SEHNR; CDR2 reads FQNEAQ (reference sequence). V lost 5 bases to trimming and J lost 4 bases, with 20 bases between them. The CDR3 covers 16 residues.

The chain joins TRBV24-1 to TRBJ2-3, with TRBD2 as a possible D gene (7 bases). Germline V gene sequence: CDR1 KGHDR, CDR2 SFDVKD. CDR3 length: 14 amino acids. The V and J ends lost 5 bases and 5 bases respectively, with 13 bases between them. The chain's CDR3 is CATSAAGAGDTQYF. Written as DNA, the CDR3 is TGTGCCACCAGTGCCGCGGGGGCGGGAGATACGCAGTATTTT.

This sequence joins TRBV11-3 and TRBJ2-3; maybe TRBD2 (6 bases). This CDR3 region has 14 residues. Germline values: CDR1 SGHNT, CDR2 YENEEA. The V and J ends lost 2 bases and 5 bases respectively, with 11 bases between them. DNA of the CDR3: TGTGCCAGCAGCTTACATGGAGGGAGAGATACGCAGTATTTT. Its translation is CASSLHGGRDTQYF.

This clone showed up just once. Other DNA sequences within the sample encode an identical CDR3. J is TRBJ2-5 and V is TRBV18; 8 bases line up with TRBD1. The CDR3 spans 13 residues. Trimming removed 4 bases from V and 4 bases from J; junction bases left unmatched: 2. Germline assignment: CDR1 KGHSH and CDR2 LQKENI. In DNA, the CDR3 is TGTGCCAGCTCACTGGACAGGGCAGAGACCCAGTACTTC. Amino acid sequence: CASSLDRAETQYF.

The gene calls are TRBV30 and TRBJ1-6, with D hard to call. CDR3 size: 13 residues. Trimming removed 0 bases from V and 8 bases from J, with 8 bases in between. Germline V CDR1 and CDR2: GTSNPN, SVGIG (reference sequence). CDR3: CAWSVREDSPLHF. The CDR3 nucleotides are TGTGCCTGGAGTGTAAGGGAAGATTCACCCCTCCACTTT. The full variable domain, in which reference TRBV30 and TRBJ1-6 provide the parts outside the CDR3, is SQTIHQWPATLVQPVGSPLSLECTVEGTSNPNLYWYRQAAGRGLQLLFYSVGIGQISSEVPQNLSASRPQDRQFILSSKKLLLSDSGFYLCAWSVREDSPLHFGNGTRLTVT.

CDR3 sequence reads: CAIRRDRGDTGELFF. CDR3 DNA: TGTGCCATCAGGAGGGACAGGGGAGACACCGGGGAGCTGTTTTTT. V gene TRBV10-3 combines with J gene TRBJ2-2; 10 nucleotides match TRBD1. Germline V gene sequence: CDR1 ENHRY, CDR2 SYGVKD. V lost 6 bases and J lost 3; bases outside the gene matches: 4. The CDR3 sequence is 15 residues long.